A single T cell receptor (beta chain) is shown here with its context. Its cognate antigen is unknown. The germline CDR1 and CDR2 sequences are MDHEN and SYDVKM. The length of the CDR3 is 14 residues. Trimming removed 6 bases from V and 4 bases from J; junction bases left unmatched: 7. 60 Vbeta and 13 Jbeta primers were used in PCR. This table comes from immunoSEQ multiplex PCR, and its TCRdb copy is limited to in-frame clones, with some not included. The repertoire holds some 96,000 clones, roughly 80% seen once, with approximately 6.4% in the top ten. The sample originates from a study of cytomegalovirus exposure and HLA in healthy donors. Study results and limitations: The study listed 164 cytomegalovirus-associated TCR beta chains.

This TCR was recovered from a middle-aged man in good health and CMV-seropositive. The gene calls are TRBV28 and TRBJ2-7, with 9 positions matching TRBD1. Sequencing input: PBMCs. The CDR3, as DNA: TGTGCCAGCAGACCTACAGGGGGCAAGTACGAGCAGTACTTC. Protein sequence: CASRPTGGKYEQYF. Looking up the rest from reference TRBV28 and TRBJ2-7 gives the full variable domain: DVKVTQSSRYLVKRTGEKVFLECVQDMDHENMFWYRQDPGLGLRLIYFSYDVKMKEKGDIPEGYSVSREKKERFSLILESASTNQTSMYLCASRPTGGKYEQYFGPGTRLTVT.